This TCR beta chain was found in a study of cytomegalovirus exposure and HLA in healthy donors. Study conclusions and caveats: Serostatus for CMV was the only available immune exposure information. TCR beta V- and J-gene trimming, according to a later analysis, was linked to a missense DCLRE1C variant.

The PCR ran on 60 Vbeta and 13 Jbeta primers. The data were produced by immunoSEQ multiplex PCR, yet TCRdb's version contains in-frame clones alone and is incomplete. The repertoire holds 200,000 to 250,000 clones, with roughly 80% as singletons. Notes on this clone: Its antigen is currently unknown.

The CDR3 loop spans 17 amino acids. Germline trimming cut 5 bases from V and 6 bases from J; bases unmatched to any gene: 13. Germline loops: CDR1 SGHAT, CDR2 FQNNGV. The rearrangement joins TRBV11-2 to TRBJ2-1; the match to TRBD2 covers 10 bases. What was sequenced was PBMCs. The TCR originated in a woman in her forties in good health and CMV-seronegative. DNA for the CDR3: TGTGCCAGCAGCGACCGGTTCGGCGCTAGCGGGAGCAATGAGCAGTTCTTC. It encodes CASSDRFGASGSNEQFF. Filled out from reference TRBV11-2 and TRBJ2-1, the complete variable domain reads EAGVAQSPRYKIIEKRQSVAFWCNPISGHATLYWYQQILGQGPKLLIQFQNNGVVDDSQLPKDRFSAERLKGVDSTLKIQPAKLEDSAVYLCASSDRFGASGSNEQFFGPGTRLTVL.